The clone carrying this T cell receptor (beta chain) was recorded only once. This sample is part of a study of CD8 T cells in Susac syndrome. TCR beta sequencing was performed on blood CD8+ and CD4+ T cells. Both CD4+ and CD8+ T cells were negatively isolated, and TEMRA cells underwent FACS enrichment. A quantity of about 0.5 to 1 ug RNA underwent reverse transcription using random hexamers. Multiplex PCR with immunoSEQ amplified the TCR beta CDR3 across 54 Vbeta and 13 Jbeta. TCRdb analysed the immunoSEQ multiplex PCR reads with MiXCR anew, one entry per CDR3 protein. The table records some 450,000 distinct CDR3 sequences, around 83% of them present only once. CDR3 length: 15 residues. Germline values: CDR1 SGHKS, CDR2 YYEKEE (reference sequence). Trimming left V 0 bases short and J 5 bases short, with 14 bases between.

Material: CD8+ T cells from PBMCs. The J gene is TRBJ1-1, the V gene TRBV5-5; the D gene is possibly TRBD1 (5 bases). This sequence originates from a human donor with multiple sclerosis. The CDR3: CASSLVGVAETEAFF. CDR3 nucleotides: TGTGCCAGCAGCTTGGTGGGGGTCGCGGAGACTGAAGCTTTCTTT.